The source of this T cell receptor (beta chain) is a study of T cell changes during pregnancy in multiple sclerosis. The CDR3 is 14 residues long. Germline V gene data show CDR1 as SGHVS and CDR2 as FNYEAQ. The V and J ends lost 4 bases and 1 base respectively, with 11 bases between them. Clones were sequenced by immunoSEQ multiplex PCR, and TCRdb holds only the in-frame ones, with some missing. This table has over 65,000 clones, roughly nine tenths appearing once. The source was peripheral blood, collected in the first trimester of pregnancy. The chain links TRBV7-6 to TRBJ2-7; maybe TRBD2 (5 bases). The clonotype originates from a female donor with multiple sclerosis, enrolled in a pregnancy study. For the CDR3, the DNA is TGTGCCAGCAGCTCCCGAACGGGGTCCTACGAGCAGTACTTC. It yields the protein CASSSRTGSYEQYF.